Listed here are 25 T cell receptor beta chains from one sample, sequenced in a study of blood T cell repertoires in COVID-19. The table came from immunoSEQ multiplex PCR; TCRdb's copy has only in-frame clones and leaves some out. The sample holds about 160,000 clones; around 85% are singletons and the top ten take roughly 1.2%. Sequencing input: peripheral blood. All receptors derive from a man aged 55 to 70 who had recovered from COVID-19.

The chain couples TRBV5-8 to TRBJ2-7; D remains ambiguous. This CDR3 region has 14 residues. In germline, CDR1 is SGHTS, CDR2 YDEGEE. The V gene lost 4 bases and the J gene lost 2 bases, with 13 bases spanning the gap. The chain's CDR3 is CASSPVSDPYEQYF. CDR3 nucleotides: TGTGCCAGCAGCCCAGTAAGTGATCCCTACGAGCAGTACTTC. Full variable domain (outside the CDR3, taken from reference TRBV5-8 and TRBJ2-7): EAGVTQSPTHLIKTRGQQATLRCSPISGHTSVYWYQQALGLGLQFLLWYDEGEERNRGNFPPRFSGRQFPNYSSELNVNALELEDSALYLCASSPVSDPYEQYFGPGTRLTVT.

The V call is TRBV3-1 (or the pseudogene TRBV3-2), the J call TRBJ1-2; D is possibly TRBD1 (6 bases). V lost 1 base to trimming and J lost 5 bases, with 11 bases between them. The CDR3 totals 14 residues. CDR1 is LGHDT and CDR2 is YNNKEL in the germline V gene (reference sequence). The CDR3 DNA is TGTGCCAGCAGCCAAGGCGGCAGGGGATATGGCTACACCTTC. It is translated as CASSQGGRGYGYTF.

This chain connects TRBV19 to TRBJ2-1, with 8 nucleotides matching TRBD2. The CDR3 consists of 13 residues. Trimming removed 4 bases from V and 9 bases from J; junction bases left unmatched: 5. CDR1 and CDR2 from the germline V gene are LNHDA and SQIVND (reference sequence). The DNA of the CDR3 is TGTGCCAGTAGTAACGGGGGGGCCGGTGAGCAGTTCTTC. Its protein is CASSNGGAGEQFF.

The J gene is TRBJ1-2, the V gene TRBV27, with D perhaps matching TRBD1 (5 bases). The CDR3 length is 15 residues. Germline CDR1 reads MNHEY; CDR2 reads SMNVEV (reference sequence). V lost 1 base, J lost 5 bases, and 14 bases lay in between. The DNA for the CDR3 is TGTGCCAGCAGTTTATATCCAGGGCCCTCATATGGCTACACCTTC. Translating it yields CASSLYPGPSYGYTF.

The chain combines TRBV5-1 with TRBJ1-2; possible D gene TRBD1, 5 bases. This CDR3 spans 15 amino acids. CDR1 SGHRS and CDR2 YFSETQ come from the germline V gene. Trimming removed 0 bases at V and 2 bases at J, with 11 bases between. CDR3 residues: CASSLVAGQNYGYTF. CDR3 DNA: TGCGCCAGCAGCTTGGTAGCTGGACAAAACTATGGCTACACCTTC.

The chain links TRBV19 to TRBJ1-1, with a possible D match to TRBD1 (6 bases). This CDR3 has 12 amino acids. Trimming cost V 7 bases and J 9 bases, with 15 bases left between them. Germline V gene lookup returns CDR1 LNHDA and CDR2 SQIVND (reference sequence). The CDR3, as DNA: TGTGCCAGTAACGATGAGGGGACAAAAGCTTTCTTT. Its protein is CASNDEGTKAFF.

The rearrangement uses TRBV6-6 and TRBJ2-6; weak D call: TRBD1 (6 bases). With 5 bases removed from V and 3 bases from J, the gap between germline ends came to 17 bases. Germline V CDR1 and CDR2: MNHNY, SVGAGI (reference sequence). The CDR3 covers 17 residues. CDR3 nucleotides: TGTGCCAGCAGTCCCCCGGCCAGGGGATTTGGGGCCAACGTCCTGACTTTC. This translates into CASSPPARGFGANVLTF.

The J gene is TRBJ1-2, the V gene TRBV30, with 7 bases identical to TRBD1. The CDR3 has 15 amino acids. In germline, CDR1 is GTSNPN, CDR2 SVGIG (reference sequence). V dropped 4 bases and J dropped 0; count of bases not matched to a gene: 8. This CDR3 reads CAWKASQGANYGYTF. Here the CDR3 DNA reads TGTGCCTGGAAAGCGAGCCAGGGGGCTAACTATGGCTACACCTTC.

The chain carries TRBV6-5 and TRBJ1-2; D is perhaps TRBD1 (6 bases). Germline CDR1 MNHEY, CDR2 SVGAGI. V lost 9 bases and J 3 bases, leaving 20 bases between the germline ends. CDR3 size: 15 residues. CDR3 DNA: TGTGCCAGTGGGGAACAGGGTAGTCTACACTATGGCTACACCTTC. Translated: CASGEQGSLHYGYTF.

This clone was recorded only once. Its ends do not fully match the called genes, so a read error is possible. This sequence joins TRBV5-1 and TRBJ2-5; D is unresolved. Germline values: CDR1 SGHRS, CDR2 YFSETQ. The CDR3 consists of 15 residues. CDR3 amino acids: CASSLGTNHQETQYF. The CDR3 nucleotides read TGCGCCAGCAGCTTGGGCACGAACCACCAGGAGACCCAGTACTTC. Complete variable domain (other parts from reference TRBV5-1 and TRBJ2-5): KAGVTQTPRYLIKTRGQQVTLSCSPISGHRSVSWYQQTPGQGLQFLFEYFSETQRNKGNFPGRFSGRQFSNSRSEMNVSTLELGDSALYLCASSLGTNHQETQYFGPGTRLLVL.

The rearrangement joins TRBV5-1 to TRBJ2-7; 8 bases align to TRBD1. The CDR3 is 14 residues long. Germline V gene sequence: CDR1 SGHRS, CDR2 YFSETQ. V was clipped by 2 bases and J by 3 bases; unmatched bases: 4. The CDR3 protein is CASSFTTGVYEQYF. The DNA for the CDR3 is TGCGCCAGCAGCTTTACGACAGGGGTCTACGAGCAGTACTTC.

The chain employs TRBV7-6 and TRBJ2-7, with TRBD1 as a possible D gene (6 bases). Germline CDR1 is SGHVS and CDR2 is FNYEAQ. CDR3 length equals 15 residues. Trimming removed 4 bases at V and 6 bases at J, with 19 bases between. CDR3 in DNA: TGTGCCAGCAGCTCTTCAGGGAACAGGGCCTTCGAGCAGTACTTC. Its protein product is CASSSSGNRAFEQYF. The entire variable domain, with the rest obtained from reference TRBV7-6 and TRBJ2-7, is as follows: GAGVSQSPRYKVTKRGQDVALRCDPISGHVSLYWYRQALGQGPEFLTYFNYEAQQDKSGLPNDRFSAERPEGSISTLTIQRTEQRDSAMYRCASSSSGNRAFEQYFGPGTRLTVT.

This chain connects TRBV27 to TRBJ1-2; TRBD1 agrees at 7 bases. The CDR3 has 16 amino acids. J was trimmed by 4 bases and V by 2 bases; bases with no gene match: 10. Germline loops: CDR1 MNHEY, CDR2 SMNVEV (reference sequence). This CDR3 reads CASSLAPSTGFYGYTF. The CDR3 nucleotides read TGTGCCAGCAGTTTAGCCCCCTCGACAGGGTTCTATGGCTACACCTTC.

The V call is TRBV9, the J call TRBJ1-1, with TRBD1 as a possible D gene (6 bases). Trimming took 0 bases from V and 5 from J, leaving 14 bases between them. This CDR3 region has 15 residues. Germline CDR1 and CDR2: SGDLS and YYNGEE. The CDR3 nucleotides read TGTGCCAGCAGCGTAGGGTCAGGGGAGAATACTGAAGCTTTCTTT. It yields the protein CASSVGSGENTEAFF. Full variable domain (missing parts from reference TRBV9 and TRBJ1-1): DSGVTQTPKHLITATGQRVTLRCSPRSGDLSVYWYQQSLDQGLQFLIQYYNGEERAKGNILERFSAQQFPDLHSELNLSSLELGDSALYFCASSVGSGENTEAFFGQGTRLTVV.

This chain links TRBV5-6 with TRBJ2-5, with D perhaps TRBD2 (6 bases). The V end lost 3 bases, the J end lost 5 bases, and 14 bases lay between the germline ends. This CDR3 contains 14 residues. Germline V gene sequence: CDR1 SGHDT, CDR2 YYEEEE. The CDR3 sequence: CASSSTGEGETQYF. The CDR3 region has the DNA TGTGCCAGCAGCTCCACGGGGGAAGGGGAGACCCAGTACTTC.

V gene TRBV6-5 combines with J gene TRBJ1-4; 9 nucleotides match TRBD1. Germline trimming cut 4 bases from V and 8 bases from J; bases unmatched to any gene: 5. Germline loops: CDR1 MNHEY, CDR2 SVGAGI. The CDR3 covers 14 residues. This CDR3 is CASSSGTGREKLFF. CDR3 nucleotides: TGTGCCAGCAGTTCCGGGACAGGGCGAGAAAAACTGTTTTTT.

This chain uses TRBV4-1 with TRBJ2-1, with TRBD2 identical over 8 bases. This CDR3 spans 15 amino acids. The V and J ends lost 5 bases and 2 bases, in that order; junction bases with no gene match: 5. Germline V gives CDR1 MGHRA, CDR2 YSYEKL. CDR3 in DNA: TGCGCCAGCAGCGATAGCGGGGACGCCTACAATGAGCAGTTCTTC. Translation: CASSDSGDAYNEQFF.

The V call is TRBV27, the J call TRBJ2-2; 8 nucleotides align to TRBD1. Unmatched junction bases numbered 13, after V lost 5 bases and J lost 2 bases. The CDR3 sequence is 18 residues long. Germline-derived CDR1 and CDR2 are MNHEY and SMNVEV (reference sequence). The CDR3 DNA follows: TGTGCCAGCAGTGATCGGTTCTCTCAGGGGGCCAACACCGGGGAGCTGTTTTTT. Translation gives CASSDRFSQGANTGELFF.

The rearrangement uses TRBV2 and TRBJ1-3; D not certain. The CDR3 loop spans 17 amino acids. V gave up 8 bases and J gave up 5 bases, with 25 bases separating them. CDR1 and CDR2 (germline): SNHLY, FYNNEI. CDR3 region: CASGWAVGVFTRNTIYF. CDR3 nucleotides: TGTGCCAGCGGCTGGGCGGTCGGGGTATTTACTAGAAACACCATATATTTT.

V is TRBV7-2 and J is TRBJ2-7; a weak D match, TRBD2 (6 bases). The CDR3 has 14 amino acids. V was trimmed by 5 bases and J by 4 bases, leaving 15 bases between them. Looked up from germline, CDR1 is SGHTA and CDR2 is FQGNSA. CDR3 sequence: CASSLHRDSYEQYF. The DNA of the CDR3 is TGTGCCAGCAGCCTACACCGGGACTCATACGAGCAGTACTTC.

V usage is TRBV30 and J usage is TRBJ2-5, with D tentatively TRBD1 (6 bases). Looked up from germline, CDR1 is GTSNPN and CDR2 is SVGIG (reference sequence). The CDR3 runs 13 residues. V was trimmed by 1 base and J by 5 bases, leaving 11 bases between them. The CDR3 region has the DNA TGTGCCTGGAGTGGGCAGGGGCGCGAGACCCAGTACTTC. This gives the protein CAWSGQGRETQYF.

The genes are TRBV7-2 and TRBJ2-3; 10 bases match TRBD1. CDR3 length equals 16 residues. The germline gives CDR1 SGHTA, CDR2 FQGNSA. The junction had 4 bases not matched to a gene; V was cut back by 3 bases and J by 1 base. CDR3 in amino acids: CASSFRQGAGTDTQYF. DNA for the CDR3: TGTGCCAGCAGCTTCCGACAGGGGGCCGGCACAGATACGCAGTATTTT.

The V gene is TRBV4-3, the J gene TRBJ2-3; 12 nucleotides align to TRBD1. The V segment lost 4 bases and the J segment 5 bases; nucleotides outside the gene matches: 4. The CDR3 extends over 15 amino acids. Germline values: CDR1 LGHNA, CDR2 YSLEER. The CDR3 bases are TGCGCCAGCAGCCGGGGACAGGGGGCCGAAGATACGCAGTATTTT. Residues: CASSRGQGAEDTQYF.

V and J are TRBV29-1 and TRBJ1-1; D unclear. Germline CDR1 is SQVTM and CDR2 is ANQGSEA. Trimming took 1 base from V and 4 from J, leaving 7 bases between them. The CDR3 runs 12 residues. The CDR3: CSVEVGGTEAFF. In DNA, the CDR3 is TGCAGCGTTGAAGTAGGCGGCACTGAAGCTTTCTTT.

V is TRBV10-3 and J is TRBJ2-7; 8 nucleotides line up with TRBD1. Germline V gene data show CDR1 as ENHRY and CDR2 as SYGVKD. J gave up 6 bases and V 6 bases, and 7 bases lay outside the gene matches. There are 13 residues in the CDR3. CDR3 in amino acids: CAIREDRAGEQYF. CDR3 coding DNA: TGTGCCATCAGGGAGGACAGGGCGGGCGAGCAGTACTTC.